The clone carrying this T cell receptor beta chain was recorded a few times. Antigen unknown. These data belong to a study of blood T cells in healthy people across ages. Study-level results: Researchers said unsorted PBMCs prevented a conclusive naive versus antigen-experienced comparison.

Sample-barcoded 5' priming and a J-beta primer mix drove a second PCR of about 6 to 11 cycles. TCRdb re-analysed the 5' RACE reads in MiXCR, keeping a single row per CDR3 protein. The sample has more than 800,000 distinct CDR3 sequences, 45% seen once. Germline CDR1 and CDR2: SGDLS and YYNGEE. Between the trimmed V and J ends, which lost 0 bases and 12 bases, there was a span of 10 bases. CDR3 length: 12 residues. The specimen was blood. V is TRBV9 and J is TRBJ2-1; D not certain. The receptor was derived from a woman aged 55-69 years in good health. Here the CDR3 reads CASSVDGSGQFF. DNA of the CDR3: TGTGCCAGCAGCGTAGACGGCAGTGGGCAGTTCTTC.